This T cell receptor delta chain was sequenced during a study of human gamma delta and Vdelta1 T cells. CDR1 and CDR2 from the germline V gene are TSWWSYY and QGS. V lost 5 bases and J 0 bases, leaving 34 bases between the germline ends. The CDR3 runs 22 residues. TCRdb reprocessed the PCR reads using CATT. The sample lists fewer than 15,000 delta-chain clones; almost 50% were seen once. The sample holds a few counts of this clone. As yet, its antigen is unknown. The chain uses TRDV1 and TRDJ1; D is possibly TRDD3 (5 bases). Sequencing was done on a sample of Vdelta1 gamma-delta T cells from blood grown in culture (DOT cells). The TCR originated in a human donor in good health. CDR3 DNA: TGTGCTCTTGGGAACCCCCTCTTCAGGCCGGTACTGGTCCAATTATACACCGATAAACTCATCTTT. Translating gives CALGNPLFRPVLVQLYTDKLIF.